Reported below is one T cell receptor (beta chain). This clone was seen only a few times. Its recognized antigen is unknown. Base qualities are missing; no much larger clone stands one base away. V drops 3 bases and J drops 2 bases, leaving 8 bases in between. CDR1 and CDR2 are drawn from the germline V gene: SGHTA, FQGNSA. The CDR3 covers 13 residues, taking in both the cysteine and the phenylalanine. Of the read, only the CDR3 DNA is kept; its 39 bases are in frame from base 1. From each donor, a single peripheral blood sample of about 116 mL on average was drawn into heparinised tubes. Naive, central memory, regulatory and stem cell-like memory CD4+ T cells were sorted on a BD FACSAria II using a panel including CD45RO, CCR7, CD25, CD127, CD95 and CD27. All sorted populations exceeded 95% purity. PBMCs were isolated right away by Lymphoprep density gradient centrifugation and were stained directly, without culture. So that batch effects would be minimized, each experiment stained and sorted samples in pairs, pairing one healthy donor with one patient.

The sample originates from a study of beta chain features in type 1 diabetes (dated by TCRdb to 2016 to 2019). About the investigation overall: Mean age, gender distribution, total cell number and subset yield did not differ between patients and healthy donors. Regulatory and stem cell-like memory subsets were obtained from only 8 patients and roughly eight healthy donors, while naive and central memory subsets were obtained from all 30 or so donors. A total of 100 million to 140 million sorted cells were examined across all samples, and the number of cells per subset was strongly correlated with RNA yield. The study compared TCRB repertoires of sorted circulating CD4+ T cell subsets between recently diagnosed type 1 diabetes patients and matched healthy donors.

The High Capacity cDNA Reverse Transcription Kit was used to reverse transcribe all of the isolated RNA, meaning that expressed TCRB transcripts were what got sequenced. Naive, central memory and regulatory T cell samples underwent deep immunoSEQ sequencing, averaging roughly 3.3 million total reads per sample. Sorted cells were lysed in RLT buffer, and RNA was extracted using DNase-treated RNeasy Micro or Mini kits according to cell number. To prevent cross-contamination, every cell subset was processed on its own, while patient and healthy donor samples were processed together. The immunoSEQ multiplex PCR was used to amplify TCRB sequences from cDNA, generating 87-bp fragments that spanned the CDR3 region. Sequencing of the amplicons was done on the Illumina HiSeq platform. The original methods were these. Synthetic template baselines were used to correct PCR bias computationally, reads within Hamming distance 2 were collapsed, and singletons that could not be merged were discarded. Reads were aligned against IMGT to assign V, D and J genes, CDR3 length and insertions or deletions at six rearrangement sites. Within each subset, clonotype counts were normalized to sorted cell number, and only after that were true diversity and Gini coefficients computed with the tcR R package. Repertoire sharing was quantified using the overlap coefficient calculated on TCRB nucleotide sequences. As a proxy for the pre-selection repertoire, out-of-frame TCRB sequences from naive cells were analyzed. TCRdb re-hosts the immuneACCESS table, in-frame sequences only. Its copies lack some clones; in the studies checked, an unresolved V gene accounts for under half of them, and the cause for the rest is not known. V and J calls and clone size are as listed in that table; D and trimming were resolved from the DNA. This sample has 350,000 to 450,000 clones in its table, and more than 11% of those were observed once. Roughly 0.038% of the sample goes to the ten largest clones.

Overall study outcomes, separate from this receptor: Naive, central memory and regulatory TCRB repertoires appeared to be more alike among patients than among healthy donors. HLA sub-analyses involved small numbers of individuals, so any influence of HLA type on TCRB rearrangement remained unresolved. PCR may preferentially amplify shorter templates, but because patient and control samples were amplified and corrected together, any resulting skew would affect both groups equally. Because cDNA rather than genomic DNA was sequenced, highly expressing activated cells could have been over-represented, although no difference in activation and CD3 levels was found between groups. Patients with type 1 diabetes made fewer insertions and deleted more nucleotides at VDJ recombination sites, implying thymic rearrangement abnormalities. A moderate but significant shortening of TCRB CDR3 length was observed in type 1 diabetes patients in all four CD4+ subsets.

The chain is encoded by TRBV7-2 joined to TRBJ2-7, with an unclear D gene assignment. What was sequenced was naive CD4+ T cells from blood. Read against the paper, the sample's cell subset or site label means: true naive CD4+ T cells. The sequence was obtained from a man under 40 in good health. The DNA is as follows: TGTGCCAGCAGCTTCTCACCAGCCTACGAGCAGTACTTC. Its product reads: CASSFSPAYEQYF.